The clone carrying this T cell receptor (beta chain) was counted between two and nine times. Its antigen remains unknown. The germline gives CDR1 SGHDT, CDR2 YYEEEE. CDR3 length: 11 residues. The V end lost 5 bases, the J end lost 8 bases, and 10 bases lay between the germline ends. The record originates from a study of T cells after yellow fever vaccination. Study-wide results and caveats: Overall, a small share of clonotypes was seen in both CD4 and CD8 compartments. Abundant contaminating clonotypes from the bulk population could appear in FACS-sorted repertoires.

A single record per CDR3 protein comes from TCRdb applying MiXCR to the 5' RACE reads. The sample contains 600,000 to 750,000 distinct CDR3 sequences, around an eighth of which appear only once. The rearrangement links TRBV5-6 to TRBJ1-2; unclear D gene. Here the sequenced sample was PBMCs, taken on the day of the yellow fever booster vaccination. This receptor was obtained from a man aged 30 to 45 who received the YFV17D yellow fever vaccine. The CDR3 DNA follows: TGTGCCAGCAGATATAGAAGAGGCTACACCTTC. Protein product: CASRYRRGYTF. Full variable domain (rest looked up from reference TRBV5-6 and TRBJ1-2): DAGVTQSPTHLIKTRGQQVTLRCSPKSGHDTVSWYQQALGQGPQFIFQYYEEEERQRGNFPDRFSGHQFPNYSSELNVNALLLGDSALYLCASRYRRGYTFGSGTRLTVV.